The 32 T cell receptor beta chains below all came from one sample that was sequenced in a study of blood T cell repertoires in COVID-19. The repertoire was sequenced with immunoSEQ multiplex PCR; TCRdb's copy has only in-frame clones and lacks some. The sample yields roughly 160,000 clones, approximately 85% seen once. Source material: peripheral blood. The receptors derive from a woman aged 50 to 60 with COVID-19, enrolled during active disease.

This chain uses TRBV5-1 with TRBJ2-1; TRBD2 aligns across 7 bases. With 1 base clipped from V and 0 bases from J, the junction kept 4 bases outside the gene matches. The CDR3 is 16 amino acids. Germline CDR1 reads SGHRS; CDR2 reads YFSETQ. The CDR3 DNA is TGCGCCAGCAGCTTGATCGGGGGGAGCTCCTACAATGAGCAGTTCTTC. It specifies CASSLIGGSSYNEQFF.

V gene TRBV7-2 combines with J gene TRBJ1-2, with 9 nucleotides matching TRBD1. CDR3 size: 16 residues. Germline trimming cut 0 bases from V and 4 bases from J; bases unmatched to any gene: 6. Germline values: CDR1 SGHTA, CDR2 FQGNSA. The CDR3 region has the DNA TGTGCCAGCAGCTTAGCCCCGGGACAGGGATCCTATGGCTACACCTTC. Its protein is CASSLAPGQGSYGYTF.

The CDR3, as DNA: TGTGCCAGCAGCGCCTTCTCGTATGCCGGGGGACCAGATAATTCACCCCTCCACTTT. It specifies CASSAFSYAGGPDNSPLHF. The V call is TRBV9, the J call TRBJ1-6; D may be TRBD1 (5 bases). Germline V gene lookup returns CDR1 SGDLS and CDR2 YYNGEE. V was pared by 3 bases and J by 5 bases, with 24 bases between. CDR3 length: 19 amino acids.

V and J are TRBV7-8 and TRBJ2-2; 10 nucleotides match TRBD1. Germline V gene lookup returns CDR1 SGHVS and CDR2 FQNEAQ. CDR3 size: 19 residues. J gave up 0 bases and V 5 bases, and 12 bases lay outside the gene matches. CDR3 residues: CASSQRQGALTANTGELFF. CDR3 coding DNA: TGTGCCAGCAGCCAAAGACAGGGGGCCCTAACCGCGAACACCGGGGAGCTGTTTTTT.

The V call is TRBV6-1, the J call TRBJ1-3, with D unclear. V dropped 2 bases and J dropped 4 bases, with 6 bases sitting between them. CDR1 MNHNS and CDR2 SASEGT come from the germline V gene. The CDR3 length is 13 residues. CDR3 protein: CASSENRGNTIYF. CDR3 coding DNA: TGTGCCAGCAGTGAAAATCGGGGAAACACCATATATTTT.

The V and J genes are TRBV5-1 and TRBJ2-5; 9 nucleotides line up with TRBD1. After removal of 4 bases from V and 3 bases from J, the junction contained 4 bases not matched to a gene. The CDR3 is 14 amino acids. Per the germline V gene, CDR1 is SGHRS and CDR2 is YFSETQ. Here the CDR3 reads CASSIQGAEETQYF. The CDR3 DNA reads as TGCGCCAGCAGCATACAGGGGGCGGAAGAGACCCAGTACTTC.

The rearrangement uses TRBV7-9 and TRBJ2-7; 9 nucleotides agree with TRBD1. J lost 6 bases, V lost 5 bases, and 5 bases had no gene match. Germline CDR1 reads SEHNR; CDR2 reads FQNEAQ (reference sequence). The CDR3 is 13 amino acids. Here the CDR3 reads CASSLRTGVEQYF. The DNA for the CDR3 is TGTGCCAGCAGCCTACGGACAGGGGTCGAGCAGTACTTC.

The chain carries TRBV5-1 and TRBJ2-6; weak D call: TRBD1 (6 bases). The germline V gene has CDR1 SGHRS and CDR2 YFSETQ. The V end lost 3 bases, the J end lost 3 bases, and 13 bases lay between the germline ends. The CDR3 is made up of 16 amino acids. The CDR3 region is CASSSTQGSGANVLTF. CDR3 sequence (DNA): TGCGCCAGCAGCTCGACACAGGGAAGTGGGGCCAACGTCCTGACTTTC.

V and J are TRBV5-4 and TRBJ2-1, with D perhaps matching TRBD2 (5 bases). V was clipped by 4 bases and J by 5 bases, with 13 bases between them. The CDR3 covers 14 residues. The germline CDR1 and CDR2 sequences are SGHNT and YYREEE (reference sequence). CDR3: CASSPSRGDNEQFF. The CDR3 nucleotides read TGTGCCAGCAGCCCCTCCCGGGGAGACAATGAGCAGTTCTTC.

CDR3 sequence: CASSYTRGQNYEQYF. CDR3 bases: TGTGCCAGCAGTTACACGAGGGGACAGAACTACGAGCAGTACTTC. The V call is TRBV6-5, the J call TRBJ2-7; 7 bases are shared with TRBD1. The J segment lost 3 bases and the V segment lost 2 bases, leaving 7 bases of the junction unmatched. The germline V gene has CDR1 MNHEY and CDR2 SVGAGI. The CDR3 is made up of 15 amino acids.

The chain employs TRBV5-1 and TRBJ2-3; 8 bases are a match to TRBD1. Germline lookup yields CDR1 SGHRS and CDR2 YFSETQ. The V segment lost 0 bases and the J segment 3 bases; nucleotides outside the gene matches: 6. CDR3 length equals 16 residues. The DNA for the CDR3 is TGCGCCAGCAGCTTGGTCGGGACAGGAAGGACAGATACGCAGTATTTT. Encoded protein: CASSLVGTGRTDTQYF.

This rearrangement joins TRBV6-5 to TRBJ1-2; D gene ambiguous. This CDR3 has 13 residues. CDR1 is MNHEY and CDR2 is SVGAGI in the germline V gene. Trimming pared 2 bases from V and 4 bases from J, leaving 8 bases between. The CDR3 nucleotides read TGTGCCAGCAGTTACCAAGGAGGCTATGGCTACACCTTC. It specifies CASSYQGGYGYTF.

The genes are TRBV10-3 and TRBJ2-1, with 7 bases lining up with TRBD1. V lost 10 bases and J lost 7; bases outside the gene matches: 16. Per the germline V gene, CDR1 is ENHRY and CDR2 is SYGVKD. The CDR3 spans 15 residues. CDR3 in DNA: TGTGCCAGCAAGACCGGGACAGAGGGCGAAAATGAGCAGTTCTTC. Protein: CASKTGTEGENEQFF.

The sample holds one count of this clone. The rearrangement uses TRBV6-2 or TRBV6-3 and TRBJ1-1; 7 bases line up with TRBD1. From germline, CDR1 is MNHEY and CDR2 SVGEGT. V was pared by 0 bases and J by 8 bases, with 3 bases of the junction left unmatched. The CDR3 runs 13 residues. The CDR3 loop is CASSYSGGREAFF. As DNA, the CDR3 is TGTGCCAGCAGTTACTCAGGGGGCCGAGAAGCTTTCTTT.

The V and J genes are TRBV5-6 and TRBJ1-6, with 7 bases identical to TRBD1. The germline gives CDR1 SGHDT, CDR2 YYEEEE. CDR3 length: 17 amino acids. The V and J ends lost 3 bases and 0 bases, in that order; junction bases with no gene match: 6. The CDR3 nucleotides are TGTGCCAGCAGCTCCGAGACAGGGAGCTCCTATAATTCACCCCTCCACTTT. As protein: CASSSETGSSYNSPLHF.

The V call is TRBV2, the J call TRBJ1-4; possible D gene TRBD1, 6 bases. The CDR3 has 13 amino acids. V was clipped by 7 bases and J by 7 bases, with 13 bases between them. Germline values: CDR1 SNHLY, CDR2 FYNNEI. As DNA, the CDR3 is TGTGCCAGCACAGGGGAATTTGGTGAAAAACTGTTTTTT. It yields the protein CASTGEFGEKLFF.

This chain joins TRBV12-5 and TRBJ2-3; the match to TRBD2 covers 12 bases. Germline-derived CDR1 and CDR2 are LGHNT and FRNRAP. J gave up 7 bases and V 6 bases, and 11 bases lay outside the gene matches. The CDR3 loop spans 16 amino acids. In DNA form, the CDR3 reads TGTGCTAGTGGCTTTCGGGCTAGCGGGGGGGCGAATACGCAGTATTTT. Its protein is CASGFRASGGANTQYF. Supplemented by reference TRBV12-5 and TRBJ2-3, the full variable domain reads DARVTQTPRHKVTEMGQEVTMRCQPILGHNTVFWYRQTMMQGLELLAYFRNRAPLDDSGMPKDRFSAEMPDATLATLKIQPSEPRDSAVYFCASGFRASGGANTQYFGPGTRLTVL.

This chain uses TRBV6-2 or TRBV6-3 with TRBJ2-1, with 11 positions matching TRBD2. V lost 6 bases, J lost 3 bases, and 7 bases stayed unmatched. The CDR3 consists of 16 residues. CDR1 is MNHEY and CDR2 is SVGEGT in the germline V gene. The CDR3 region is CASSPRLAGIYNEQFF. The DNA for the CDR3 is TGTGCCAGCAGCCCTCGACTAGCGGGGATCTACAATGAGCAGTTCTTC.

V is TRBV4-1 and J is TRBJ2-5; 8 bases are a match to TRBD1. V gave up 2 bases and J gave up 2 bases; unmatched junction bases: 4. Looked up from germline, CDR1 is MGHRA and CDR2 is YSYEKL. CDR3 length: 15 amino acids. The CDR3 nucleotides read TGCGCCAGCAGCCAACAGGGGGCTGTTCAAGAGACCCAGTACTTC. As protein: CASSQQGAVQETQYF.

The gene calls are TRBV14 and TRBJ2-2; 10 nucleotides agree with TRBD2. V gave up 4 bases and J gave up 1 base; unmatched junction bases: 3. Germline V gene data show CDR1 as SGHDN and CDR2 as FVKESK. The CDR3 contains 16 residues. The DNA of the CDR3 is TGTGCCAGCAGCCCGTGGACTAGCGGGAACACCGGGGAGCTGTTTTTT. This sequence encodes CASSPWTSGNTGELFF.

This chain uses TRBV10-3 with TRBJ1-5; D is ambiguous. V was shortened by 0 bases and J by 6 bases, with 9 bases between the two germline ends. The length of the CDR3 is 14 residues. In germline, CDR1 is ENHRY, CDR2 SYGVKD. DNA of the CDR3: TGTGCCATCAGTGAGTCGGCAGTTGGTCAGCCCCAGCATTTT. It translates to CAISESAVGQPQHF.

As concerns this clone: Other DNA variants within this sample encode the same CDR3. CDR3 region: CASSLGQANTEAFF. The CDR3 nucleotides read TGTGCCAGCAGTTTGGGGCAGGCGAACACTGAAGCTTTCTTT. The rearrangement joins TRBV27 to TRBJ1-1, with D possibly being TRBD1 (5 bases). The CDR3 is made up of 14 amino acids. V lost 3 bases and J lost 1, with 9 bases in between. Germline V gene lookup returns CDR1 MNHEY and CDR2 SMNVEV (reference sequence).

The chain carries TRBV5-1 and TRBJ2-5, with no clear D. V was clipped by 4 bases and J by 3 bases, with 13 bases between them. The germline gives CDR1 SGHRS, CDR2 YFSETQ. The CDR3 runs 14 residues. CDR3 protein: CASSPIVQKETQYF. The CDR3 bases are TGCGCCAGCAGCCCCATAGTCCAAAAAGAGACCCAGTACTTC.

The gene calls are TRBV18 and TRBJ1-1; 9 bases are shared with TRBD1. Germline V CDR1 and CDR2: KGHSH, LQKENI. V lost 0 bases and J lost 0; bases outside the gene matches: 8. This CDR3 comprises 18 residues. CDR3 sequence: CASSPPGLTGGLNTEAFF. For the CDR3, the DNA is TGTGCCAGCTCACCACCGGGACTGACAGGGGGATTGAACACTGAAGCTTTCTTT.

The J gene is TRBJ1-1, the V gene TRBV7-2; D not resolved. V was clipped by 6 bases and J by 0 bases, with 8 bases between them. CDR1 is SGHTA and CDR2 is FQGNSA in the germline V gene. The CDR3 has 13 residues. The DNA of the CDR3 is TGTGCCAGCAGGGTACAGCTGAACACTGAAGCTTTCTTT. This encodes CASRVQLNTEAFF.

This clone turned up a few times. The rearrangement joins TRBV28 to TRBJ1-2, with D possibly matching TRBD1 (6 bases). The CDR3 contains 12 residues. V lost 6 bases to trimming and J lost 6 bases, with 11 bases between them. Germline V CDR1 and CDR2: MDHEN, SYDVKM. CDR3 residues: CASRVYRDGYTF. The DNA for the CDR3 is TGTGCCAGCAGAGTCTACAGGGATGGCTACACCTTC.

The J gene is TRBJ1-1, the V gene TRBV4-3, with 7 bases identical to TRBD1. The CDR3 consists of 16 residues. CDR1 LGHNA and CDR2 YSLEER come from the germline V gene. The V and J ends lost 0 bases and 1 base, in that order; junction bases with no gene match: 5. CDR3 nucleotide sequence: TGCGCCAGCAGCCAAGAGTCGACAGGGTGGAACACTGAAGCTTTCTTT. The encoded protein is CASSQESTGWNTEAFF.

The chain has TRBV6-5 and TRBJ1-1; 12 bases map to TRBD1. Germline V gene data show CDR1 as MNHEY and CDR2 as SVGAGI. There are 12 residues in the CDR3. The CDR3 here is CGAGTGGVPAFF. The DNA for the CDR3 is TGTGGGGCCGGGACAGGGGGCGTCCCAGCTTTCTTT.

CDR3 nucleotide sequence: TGCGCCAGCAGCTTGTTGGGGTTCGGGAATGGCTACACCTTC. Amino acids: CASSLLGFGNGYTF. The rearrangement links TRBV5-1 to TRBJ1-2; D call uncertain. This CDR3 region has 14 residues. Trimming shortened V by 1 base and J by 6 bases, and 13 bases separated the two germline ends. Germline CDR1 SGHRS, CDR2 YFSETQ. Using reference TRBV5-1 and TRBJ1-2 for the parts outside the CDR3, the full variable domain is KAGVTQTPRYLIKTRGQQVTLSCSPISGHRSVSWYQQTPGQGLQFLFEYFSETQRNKGNFPGRFSGRQFSNSRSEMNVSTLELGDSALYLCASSLLGFGNGYTFGSGTRLTVV.

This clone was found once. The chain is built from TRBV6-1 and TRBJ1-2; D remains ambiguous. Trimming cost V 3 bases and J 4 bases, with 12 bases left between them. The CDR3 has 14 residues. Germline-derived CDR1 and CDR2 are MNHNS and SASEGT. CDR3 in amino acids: CASSEAADIYGYTF. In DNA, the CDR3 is TGTGCCAGCAGTGAGGCAGCAGACATCTATGGCTACACCTTC.

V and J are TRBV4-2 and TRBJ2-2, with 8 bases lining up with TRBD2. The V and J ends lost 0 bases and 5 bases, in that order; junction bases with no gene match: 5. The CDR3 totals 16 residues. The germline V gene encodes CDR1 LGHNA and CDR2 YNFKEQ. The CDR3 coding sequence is TGTGCCAGCAGCCAAGATATGTCTAGCGGGACCGGGGAGCTGTTTTTT. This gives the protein CASSQDMSSGTGELFF.

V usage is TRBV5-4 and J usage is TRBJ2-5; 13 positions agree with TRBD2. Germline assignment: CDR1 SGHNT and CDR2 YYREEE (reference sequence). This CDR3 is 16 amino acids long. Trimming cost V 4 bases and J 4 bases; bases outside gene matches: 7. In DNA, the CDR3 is TGTGCCAGCAGCGGGGGACTAGCGGGGATTGGAGAGACCCAGTACTTC. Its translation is CASSGGLAGIGETQYF.